One TCR beta chain is described in this entry. This sample is part of a study of control samples from healthy donors and cancer patients. TCRdb's table, derived via immunoSEQ multiplex PCR, lists solely in-frame clones and lacks some. Here the sample spans approximately 170,000 clones, nearly 90% being singletons. The sequenced sample was blood. The TCR was taken from a woman between 45 and 65 years old in good health.

CDR3 DNA: TGTGCCAGTAGTATTTCCGGGCATAGCAATCAGCCCCAGCATTTT. As protein: CASSISGHSNQPQHF. The chain has TRBV19 and TRBJ1-5; D call uncertain. V shed 3 bases and J shed 0 bases, with 9 bases lying between them. In germline, CDR1 is LNHDA, CDR2 SQIVND (reference sequence). The CDR3 spans 15 residues.